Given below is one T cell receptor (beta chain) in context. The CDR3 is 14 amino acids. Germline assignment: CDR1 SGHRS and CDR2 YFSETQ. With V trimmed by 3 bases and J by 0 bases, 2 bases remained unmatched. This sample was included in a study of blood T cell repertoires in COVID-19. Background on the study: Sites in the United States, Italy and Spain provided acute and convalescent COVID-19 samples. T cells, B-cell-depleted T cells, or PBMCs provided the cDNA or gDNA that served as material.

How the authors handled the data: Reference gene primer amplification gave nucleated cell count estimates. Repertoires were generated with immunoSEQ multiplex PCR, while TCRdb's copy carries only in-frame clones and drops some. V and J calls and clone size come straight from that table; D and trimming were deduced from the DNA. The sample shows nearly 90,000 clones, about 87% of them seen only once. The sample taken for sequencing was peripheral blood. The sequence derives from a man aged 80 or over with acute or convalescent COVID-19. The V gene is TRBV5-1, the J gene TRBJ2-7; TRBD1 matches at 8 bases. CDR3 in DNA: TGCGCCAGCAGCTGGACAGGGAGCTCCTACGAGCAGTACTTC. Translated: CASSWTGSSYEQYF. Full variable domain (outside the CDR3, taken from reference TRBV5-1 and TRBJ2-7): KAGVTQTPRYLIKTRGQQVTLSCSPISGHRSVSWYQQTPGQGLQFLFEYFSETQRNKGNFPGRFSGRQFSNSRSEMNVSTLELGDSALYLCASSWTGSSYEQYFGPGTRLTVT.